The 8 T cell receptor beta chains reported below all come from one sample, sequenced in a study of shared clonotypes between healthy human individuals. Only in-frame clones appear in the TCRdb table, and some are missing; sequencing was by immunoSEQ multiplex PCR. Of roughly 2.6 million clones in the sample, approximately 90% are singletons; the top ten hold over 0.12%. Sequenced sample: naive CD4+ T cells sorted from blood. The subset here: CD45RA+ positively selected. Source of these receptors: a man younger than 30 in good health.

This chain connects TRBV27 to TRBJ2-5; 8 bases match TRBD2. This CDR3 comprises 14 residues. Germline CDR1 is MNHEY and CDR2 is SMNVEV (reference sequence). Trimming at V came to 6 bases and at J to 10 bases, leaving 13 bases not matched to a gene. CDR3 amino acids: CASSWRGAGLIQYF. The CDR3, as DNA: TGTGCCAGCAGCTGGCGGGGGGCGGGACTTATCCAGTACTTC.

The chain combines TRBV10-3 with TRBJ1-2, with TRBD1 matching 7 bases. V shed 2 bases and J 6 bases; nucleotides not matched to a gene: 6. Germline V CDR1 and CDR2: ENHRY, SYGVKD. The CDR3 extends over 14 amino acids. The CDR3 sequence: CAISEQDREDGYTF. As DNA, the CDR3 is TGTGCCATCAGTGAGCAAGACAGGGAGGATGGCTACACCTTC.

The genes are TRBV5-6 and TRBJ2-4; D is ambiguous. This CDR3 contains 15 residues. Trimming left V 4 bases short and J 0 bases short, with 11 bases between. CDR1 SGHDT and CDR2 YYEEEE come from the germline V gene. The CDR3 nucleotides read TGTGCCAGCAGCGACGGGCCGTCAGCCAAAAACATTCAGTACTTC. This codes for CASSDGPSAKNIQYF.

The CDR3 is CASSPDRGPTETQYF. In DNA, the CDR3 is TGTGCCAGCAGCCCGGACAGGGGCCCTACGGAGACCCAGTACTTC. The chain is built from TRBV7-2 and TRBJ2-5; 9 bases align to TRBD1. Trimming at V came to 5 bases and at J to 5 bases, leaving 9 bases not matched to a gene. The CDR3 length is 15 residues. CDR1 SGHTA and CDR2 FQGNSA come from the germline V gene.

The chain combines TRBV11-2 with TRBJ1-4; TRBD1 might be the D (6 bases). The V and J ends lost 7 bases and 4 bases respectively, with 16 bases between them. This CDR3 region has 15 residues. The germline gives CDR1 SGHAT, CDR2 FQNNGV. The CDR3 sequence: CASKSRGSFNEKLFF. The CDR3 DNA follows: TGTGCCAGCAAGTCAAGGGGGTCCTTTAATGAAAAACTGTTTTTT.

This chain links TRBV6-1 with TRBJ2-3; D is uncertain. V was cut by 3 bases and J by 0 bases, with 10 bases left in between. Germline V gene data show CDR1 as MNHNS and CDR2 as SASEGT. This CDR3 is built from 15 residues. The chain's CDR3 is CASSDPRVSTDTQYF. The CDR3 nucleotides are TGTGCCAGCAGTGATCCCCGGGTTAGCACAGATACGCAGTATTTT.

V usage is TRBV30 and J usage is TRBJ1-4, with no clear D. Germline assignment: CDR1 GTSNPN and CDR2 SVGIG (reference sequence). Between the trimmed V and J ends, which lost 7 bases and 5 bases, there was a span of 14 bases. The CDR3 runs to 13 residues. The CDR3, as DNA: TGTGCCTACTCCCAATCCGGGAATGAAAAACTGTTTTTT. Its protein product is CAYSQSGNEKLFF.

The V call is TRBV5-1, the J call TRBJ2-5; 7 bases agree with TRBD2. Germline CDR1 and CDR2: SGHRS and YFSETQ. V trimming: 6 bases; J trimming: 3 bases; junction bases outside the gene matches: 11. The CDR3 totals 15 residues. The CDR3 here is CASKGGGTTKETQYF. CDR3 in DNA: TGCGCCAGCAAAGGCGGAGGGACTACGAAAGAGACCCAGTACTTC.